This T cell receptor beta chain appears in the sequencing data of a study of CD8 T cells in ankylosing spondylitis. General study findings and limits: Disease-linked clones had a CD8+ phenotype and relatively low frequency in peripheral blood. Blood of patients with ankylosing spondylitis appeared to be characterized by a TCR beta motif of several highly homologous variants.

TCRdb re-analysed the 5' RACE reads in MiXCR, keeping a single row per CDR3 protein. The sample has approximately 220,000 distinct CDR3 sequences, about 10% seen once. In regard to this clonotype: Its antigen remains unknown.

Trimming stripped 6 bases from V and 6 bases from J, with 16 bases between. CDR3 size: 13 residues. Germline CDR1 is DFQATT and CDR2 is SNEGSKA (reference sequence). The TCR was taken from a male donor with ankylosing spondylitis or in good health (not recorded which). The rearrangement links TRBV20-1 to TRBJ2-3; D is unresolved. The sequencing sample was made of blood, either unsorted or a sorted T cell fraction (not recorded which). CDR3 protein: CSARTVPGDTQYF. The CDR3 DNA follows: TGCAGTGCCAGGACCGTTCCGGGCGATACGCAGTATTTT.